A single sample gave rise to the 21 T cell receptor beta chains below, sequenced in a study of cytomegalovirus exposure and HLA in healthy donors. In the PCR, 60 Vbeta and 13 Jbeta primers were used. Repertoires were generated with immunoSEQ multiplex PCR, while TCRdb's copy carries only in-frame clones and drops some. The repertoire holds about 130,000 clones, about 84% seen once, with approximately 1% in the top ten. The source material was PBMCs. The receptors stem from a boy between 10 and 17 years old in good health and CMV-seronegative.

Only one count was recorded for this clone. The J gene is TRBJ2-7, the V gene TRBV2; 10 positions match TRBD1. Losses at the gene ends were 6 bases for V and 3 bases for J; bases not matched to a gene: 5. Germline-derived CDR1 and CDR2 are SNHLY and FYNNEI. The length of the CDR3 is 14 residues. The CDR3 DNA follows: TGTGCCAGCAGGAAGGACAGGGGGGGCTACGAGCAGTACTTC. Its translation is CASRKDRGGYEQYF.

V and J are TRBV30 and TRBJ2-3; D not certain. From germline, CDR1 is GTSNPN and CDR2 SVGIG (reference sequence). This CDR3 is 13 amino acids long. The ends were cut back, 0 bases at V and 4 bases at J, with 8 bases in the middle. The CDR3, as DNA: TGTGCCTGGAGTGTAGCCAAGCCAGATACGCAGTATTTT. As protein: CAWSVAKPDTQYF. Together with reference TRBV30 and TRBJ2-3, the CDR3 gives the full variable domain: SQTIHQWPATLVQPVGSPLSLECTVEGTSNPNLYWYRQAAGRGLQLLFYSVGIGQISSEVPQNLSASRPQDRQFILSSKKLLLSDSGFYLCAWSVAKPDTQYFGPGTRLTVL.

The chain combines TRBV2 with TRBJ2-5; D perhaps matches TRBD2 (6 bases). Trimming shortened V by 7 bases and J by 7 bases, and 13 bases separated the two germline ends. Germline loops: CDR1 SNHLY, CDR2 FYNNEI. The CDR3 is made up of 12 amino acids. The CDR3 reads CASIPMGGTQYF. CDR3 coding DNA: TGTGCCAGCATCCCTATGGGGGGGACCCAGTACTTC. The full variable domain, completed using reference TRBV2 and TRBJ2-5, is EPEVTQTPSHQVTQMGQEVILRCVPISNHLYFYWYRQILGQKVEFLVSFYNNEISEKSEIFDDQFSVERPDGSNFTLKIRSTKLEDSAMYFCASIPMGGTQYFGPGTRLLVL.

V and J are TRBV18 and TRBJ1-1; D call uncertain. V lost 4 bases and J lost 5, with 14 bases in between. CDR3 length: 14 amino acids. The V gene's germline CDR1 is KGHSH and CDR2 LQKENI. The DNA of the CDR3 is TGTGCCAGCTCACAGAACGAGGGCCCTACTGAAGCTTTCTTT. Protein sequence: CASSQNEGPTEAFF.

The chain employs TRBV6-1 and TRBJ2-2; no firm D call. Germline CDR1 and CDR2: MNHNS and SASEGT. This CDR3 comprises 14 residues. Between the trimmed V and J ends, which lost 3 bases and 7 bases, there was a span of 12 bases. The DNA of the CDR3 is TGTGCCAGCAGTGAGGTTGTGAGAAGCGGGGAGCTGTTTTTT. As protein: CASSEVVRSGELFF.

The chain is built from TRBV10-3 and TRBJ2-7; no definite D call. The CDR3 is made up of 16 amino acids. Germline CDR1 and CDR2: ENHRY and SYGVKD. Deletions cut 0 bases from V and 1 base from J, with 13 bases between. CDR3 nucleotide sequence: TGTGCCATCAGTGAGTCGAAGTCACTACTATCCTACGAGCAGTACTTC. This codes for CAISESKSLLSYEQYF.

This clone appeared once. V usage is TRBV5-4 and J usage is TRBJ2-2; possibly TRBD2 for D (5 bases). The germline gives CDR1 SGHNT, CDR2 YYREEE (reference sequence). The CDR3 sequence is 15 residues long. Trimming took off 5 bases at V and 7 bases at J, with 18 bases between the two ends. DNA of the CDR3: TGTGCCAGCAGTCCCCCCGGGGATTTCGGCGGGGAGCTGTTTTTT. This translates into CASSPPGDFGGELFF.

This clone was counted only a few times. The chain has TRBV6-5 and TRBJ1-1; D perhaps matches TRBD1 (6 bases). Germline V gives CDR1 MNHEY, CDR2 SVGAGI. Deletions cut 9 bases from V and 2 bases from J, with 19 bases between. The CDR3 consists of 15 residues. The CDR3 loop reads CASRGGGQSNTEAFF. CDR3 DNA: TGTGCCAGTAGAGGGGGGGGGCAGTCAAACACTGAAGCTTTCTTT.

CDR3 nucleotide sequence: TGTGTCAGAAGCTTACCCTCAGGTAAACTAGCAGAAAAACTGTTTTTT. Protein sequence: CVRSLPSGKLAEKLFF. This chain links TRBV7-5 with TRBJ1-4. TRBV7-5 is a recognized pseudogene. The length of the CDR3 is 16 residues.

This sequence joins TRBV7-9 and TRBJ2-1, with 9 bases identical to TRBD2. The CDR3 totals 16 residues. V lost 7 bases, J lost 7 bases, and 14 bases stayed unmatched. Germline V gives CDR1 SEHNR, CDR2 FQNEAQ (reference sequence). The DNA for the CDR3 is TGTGCCAGCACCTCCTCGGGCGGGGGGGGAGGGAATGAGCAGTTCTTC. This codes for CASTSSGGGGGNEQFF.

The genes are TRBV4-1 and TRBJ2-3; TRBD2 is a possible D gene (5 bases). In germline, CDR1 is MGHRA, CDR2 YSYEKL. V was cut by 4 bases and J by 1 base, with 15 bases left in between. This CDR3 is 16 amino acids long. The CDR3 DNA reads TGCGCCAGCAGCCGGGTGGTGGGAGTACGCACAGATACGCAGTATTTT. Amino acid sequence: CASSRVVGVRTDTQYF.

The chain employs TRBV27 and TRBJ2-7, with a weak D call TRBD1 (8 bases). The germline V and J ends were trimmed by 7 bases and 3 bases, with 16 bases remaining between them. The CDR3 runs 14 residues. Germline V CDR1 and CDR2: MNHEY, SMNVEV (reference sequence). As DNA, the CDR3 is TGTGCCAGCACCCACAGGGGGGGCAGCTACGAGCAGTACTTC. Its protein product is CASTHRGGSYEQYF.

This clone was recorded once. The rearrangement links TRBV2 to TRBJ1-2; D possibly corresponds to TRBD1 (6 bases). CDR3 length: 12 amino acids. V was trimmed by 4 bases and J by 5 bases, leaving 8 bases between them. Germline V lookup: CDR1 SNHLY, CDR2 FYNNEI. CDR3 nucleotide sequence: TGTGCCAGCAGTGTACAGGGATATGGCTACACCTTC. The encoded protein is CASSVQGYGYTF.

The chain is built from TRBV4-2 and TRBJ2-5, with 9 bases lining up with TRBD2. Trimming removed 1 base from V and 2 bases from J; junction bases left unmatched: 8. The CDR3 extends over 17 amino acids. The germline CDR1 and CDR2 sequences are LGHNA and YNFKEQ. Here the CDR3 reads CASSQGLSSGAQETQYF. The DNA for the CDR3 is TGTGCCAGCAGCCAAGGTCTCTCTAGCGGGGCTCAAGAGACCCAGTACTTC.

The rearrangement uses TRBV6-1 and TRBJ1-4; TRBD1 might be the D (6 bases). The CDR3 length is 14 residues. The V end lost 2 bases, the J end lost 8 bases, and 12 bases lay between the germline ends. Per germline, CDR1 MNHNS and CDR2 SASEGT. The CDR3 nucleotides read TGTGCCAGCAGTGAACTCCCAGGGGACGAAAAACTGTTTTTT. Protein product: CASSELPGDEKLFF.

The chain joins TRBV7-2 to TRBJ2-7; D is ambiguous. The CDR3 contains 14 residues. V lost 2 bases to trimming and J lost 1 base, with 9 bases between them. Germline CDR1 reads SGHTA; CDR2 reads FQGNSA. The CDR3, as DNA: TGTGCCAGCAGCTTATCGTCTAGTTCCTACGAGCAGTACTTC. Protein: CASSLSSSSYEQYF.

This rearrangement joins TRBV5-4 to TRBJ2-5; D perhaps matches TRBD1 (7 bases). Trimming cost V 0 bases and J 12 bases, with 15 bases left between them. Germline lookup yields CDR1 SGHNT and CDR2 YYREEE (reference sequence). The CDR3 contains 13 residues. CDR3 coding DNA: TGTGCCAGCAGCTTGGCCCAGGGGGGAAGTGAGTACTTC. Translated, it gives CASSLAQGGSEYF.

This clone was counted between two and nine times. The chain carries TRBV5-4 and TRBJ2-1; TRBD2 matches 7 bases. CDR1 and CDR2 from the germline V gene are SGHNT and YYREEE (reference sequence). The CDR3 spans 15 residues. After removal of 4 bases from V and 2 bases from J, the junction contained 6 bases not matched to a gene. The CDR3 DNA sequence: TGTGCCAGCAGCCGGGCGGGAGTGGCCTACAATGAGCAGTTCTTC. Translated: CASSRAGVAYNEQFF.

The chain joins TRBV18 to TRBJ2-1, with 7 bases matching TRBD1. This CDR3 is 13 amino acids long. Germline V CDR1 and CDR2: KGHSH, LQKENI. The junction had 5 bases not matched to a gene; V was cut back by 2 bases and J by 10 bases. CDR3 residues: CASSPVTGEEQFF. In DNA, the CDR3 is TGTGCCAGCTCACCAGTTACAGGGGAAGAGCAGTTCTTC.

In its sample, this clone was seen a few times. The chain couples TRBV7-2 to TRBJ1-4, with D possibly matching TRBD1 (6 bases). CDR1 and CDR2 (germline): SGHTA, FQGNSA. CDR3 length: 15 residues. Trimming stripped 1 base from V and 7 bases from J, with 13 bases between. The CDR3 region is CASSLGGGQSEKLFF. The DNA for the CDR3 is TGTGCCAGCAGCTTAGGCGGGGGGCAGAGTGAAAAACTGTTTTTT.

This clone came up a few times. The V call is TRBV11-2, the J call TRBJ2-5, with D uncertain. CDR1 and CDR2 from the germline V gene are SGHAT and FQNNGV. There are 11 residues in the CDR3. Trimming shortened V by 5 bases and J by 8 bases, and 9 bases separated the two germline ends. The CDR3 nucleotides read TGTGCCAGCAGCCCTGAAACAACCCAGTACTTC. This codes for CASSPETTQYF.